Each of the 26 T cell receptor beta chains below was sequenced from the same sample in a study of blood T cell repertoires in COVID-19. The protocol was immunoSEQ multiplex PCR, while the TCRdb copy is restricted to in-frame clones and leaves out a portion. The data hold roughly 160,000 clones, with 80% to 90% observed a single time. Sequencing used peripheral blood. The receptors originated from a woman aged 80 or older with COVID-19, enrolled during active disease.

CDR3 bases: TGTGCCAGCAGCGAGGGGGGAACTGGGACAGGGAGAAACTACGAGCAGTACTTC. Protein: CASSEGGTGTGRNYEQYF. The V and J genes are TRBV9 and TRBJ2-7; TRBD1 agrees at 9 bases. The germline CDR1 and CDR2 sequences are SGDLS and YYNGEE. V lost 3 bases to trimming and J lost 3 bases; unmatched junction nucleotides: 16. The CDR3 contains 18 residues.

The chain couples TRBV7-2 to TRBJ2-6; perhaps TRBD1 as D (6 bases). Germline V lookup: CDR1 SGHTA, CDR2 FQGNSA. V gave up 3 bases and J gave up 2 bases, with 11 bases separating them. CDR3 length equals 16 residues. CDR3 amino acids: CASSFRGGAGANVLTF. The CDR3 region has the DNA TGTGCCAGCAGCTTCAGGGGTGGGGCTGGGGCCAACGTCCTGACTTTC.

CDR3 region: CATSDTGTGAYNEQFF. The CDR3 DNA reads TGTGCCACCAGTGATACCGGGACAGGGGCCTACAATGAGCAGTTCTTC. V gene TRBV24-1 combines with J gene TRBJ2-1, with TRBD1 identical over 10 bases. J lost 2 bases, V lost 3 bases, and 3 bases had no gene match. The germline gives CDR1 KGHDR, CDR2 SFDVKD. CDR3 length: 16 amino acids.

CDR3 residues: CASNGGTGSEELFF. CDR3 in DNA: TGTGCCAGCAACGGGGGGACCGGGTCCGAAGAACTGTTTTTT. The gene calls are TRBV6-6 and TRBJ1-4; the D gene is possibly TRBD1 (5 bases). The CDR3 length is 14 residues. CDR1 is MNHNY, CDR2 SVGAGI, per germline (reference sequence). V shed 7 bases and J shed 12 bases, with 21 bases lying between them.

J is TRBJ2-5 and V is TRBV6-1, with a tentative D call TRBD2 (5 bases). Between the trimmed V and J ends, which lost 2 bases and 2 bases, there was a span of 12 bases. CDR1 is MNHNS and CDR2 is SASEGT in the germline V gene. This CDR3 has 15 amino acids. The DNA of the CDR3 is TGTGCCAGCAGTGAACGGCGAGGGTGGCAAGAGACCCAGTACTTC. Its translation is CASSERRGWQETQYF.

The CDR3 bases are TGTGCCAGCAGCTTAACCGGTAGCTCCTACAATGAGCAGTTCTTC. Its translation is CASSLTGSSYNEQFF. The rearrangement links TRBV7-9 to TRBJ2-1, with no clear D. The CDR3 is 15 amino acids. Germline assignment: CDR1 SEHNR and CDR2 FQNEAQ (reference sequence). V was shortened by 2 bases and J by 0 bases, with 8 bases between the two germline ends.

This sequence joins TRBV11-2 and TRBJ1-1; TRBD1 might be the D (5 bases). This CDR3 contains 13 residues. Germline values: CDR1 SGHAT, CDR2 FQNNGV. Trimming took 5 bases from V and 11 from J, leaving 18 bases between them. The CDR3 sequence is CASSDRDGRDAFF. The CDR3 nucleotides read TGTGCCAGCAGCGACCGGGACGGGCGGGATGCTTTCTTT.

This clone was recorded a few times. The chain couples TRBV7-9 to TRBJ1-1, with D possibly matching TRBD1 (6 bases). V was pared by 2 bases and J by 11 bases, with 18 bases between. Germline CDR1 and CDR2: SEHNR and FQNEAQ (reference sequence). The CDR3 is 14 amino acids. DNA for the CDR3: TGTGCCAGCAGCTTACCGGGACACATACCCACTGCTTTCTTT. Protein: CASSLPGHIPTAFF.

The chain employs TRBV2 and TRBJ2-2, with D possibly matching TRBD2 (5 bases). CDR1 SNHLY and CDR2 FYNNEI come from the germline V gene. V lost 5 bases to trimming and J lost 2 bases, with 15 bases between them. The CDR3 length is 16 residues. CDR3 amino acids: CASSLDGVGNTGELFF. Here the CDR3 DNA reads TGTGCCAGCAGTCTCGACGGGGTAGGAAACACCGGGGAGCTGTTTTTT.

The chain employs TRBV2 and TRBJ1-6, with 7 bases lining up with TRBD1. The CDR3 extends over 15 amino acids. J lost 6 bases, V lost 6 bases, and 8 bases had no gene match. Germline CDR1 is SNHLY and CDR2 is FYNNEI. CDR3 residues: CASSENRGGNSPLHF. The CDR3, as DNA: TGTGCCAGCAGCGAGAACAGGGGAGGTAATTCACCCCTCCACTTT.

This chain uses TRBV2 with TRBJ2-5; tentatively, D is TRBD2 (5 bases). The CDR3 totals 15 residues. The V end lost 6 bases, the J end lost 3 bases, and 17 bases lay between the germline ends. Looked up from germline, CDR1 is SNHLY and CDR2 is FYNNEI. Here the CDR3 reads CASRSRSGPKETQYF. DNA of the CDR3: TGTGCCAGCAGGTCTCGGAGCGGACCGAAAGAGACCCAGTACTTC.

V is TRBV18 and J is TRBJ2-1; D remains unclear. Germline V CDR1 and CDR2: KGHSH, LQKENI. Trimming pared 6 bases from V and 1 base from J, leaving 13 bases between. This CDR3 comprises 15 residues. The CDR3, as DNA: TGTGCCAGCTCCCCCTCAGAAATTTCCTACAATGAGCAGTTCTTC. It yields the protein CASSPSEISYNEQFF.

This chain connects TRBV29-1 to TRBJ2-2, with 10 bases identical to TRBD1. The V segment lost 7 bases and the J segment 7 bases; nucleotides outside the gene matches: 6. CDR3 size: 13 residues. Germline loops: CDR1 SQVTM, CDR2 ANQGSEA. CDR3 residues: CSGQTGGGGELFF. The CDR3 DNA sequence: TGCAGCGGGCAGACAGGGGGCGGCGGGGAGCTGTTTTTT.

The V call is TRBV14, the J call TRBJ2-1, with 8 bases identical to TRBD1. V shed 3 bases and J 5 bases; nucleotides not matched to a gene: 9. CDR1 is SGHDN, CDR2 FVKESK, per germline. CDR3 length equals 16 residues. CDR3 nucleotides: TGTGCCAGCAGCCACAGATTCCTCAGGGGGCACAATGAGCAGTTCTTC. Translated: CASSHRFLRGHNEQFF.

The V call is TRBV19, the J call TRBJ1-1, with D tentatively TRBD1 (5 bases). Germline lookup yields CDR1 LNHDA and CDR2 SQIVND (reference sequence). CDR3 size: 13 residues. Trimming left V 0 bases short and J 10 bases short, with 12 bases between. The CDR3 coding sequence is TGTGCCAGTAGTATAGATGTCGGTCAGGGAGCTTTCTTT. Amino acids: CASSIDVGQGAFF.

The chain employs TRBV2 and TRBJ2-7; 8 nucleotides match TRBD1. Trimming at V came to 1 base and at J to 2 bases, leaving 4 bases not matched to a gene. Germline V gives CDR1 SNHLY, CDR2 FYNNEI. This CDR3 is 15 amino acids long. CDR3 bases: TGTGCCAGCAGTGAAGGGACAGGGCACCCCTACGAGCAGTACTTC. Amino acid sequence: CASSEGTGHPYEQYF.

Only one count was recorded for this clone. J is TRBJ2-1 and V is TRBV6-6; 7 nucleotides line up with TRBD1. The length of the CDR3 is 12 residues. The V and J ends lost 7 bases and 8 bases, in that order; junction bases with no gene match: 5. The germline CDR1 and CDR2 sequences are MNHNY and SVGAGI (reference sequence). CDR3 sequence (DNA): TGTGCCAGCACCTATACAGGGGATGAGCAGTTCTTC. This gives the protein CASTYTGDEQFF.

The genes are TRBV2 and TRBJ2-3, with D possibly TRBD2 on 6 matching bases. V was pared by 8 bases and J by 4 bases, with 16 bases between. Germline V lookup: CDR1 SNHLY, CDR2 FYNNEI. The CDR3 sequence is 14 residues long. CDR3 in amino acids: CASLASSGPDTQYF. The CDR3 coding sequence is TGTGCCAGCCTAGCGTCAAGTGGTCCAGATACGCAGTATTTT. Filled out from reference TRBV2 and TRBJ2-3, the complete variable domain reads EPEVTQTPSHQVTQMGQEVILRCVPISNHLYFYWYRQILGQKVEFLVSFYNNEISEKSEIFDDQFSVERPDGSNFTLKIRSTKLEDSAMYFCASLASSGPDTQYFGPGTRLTVL.

This clone was recorded once. V gene TRBV10-3 combines with J gene TRBJ2-1; TRBD1 might be the D (5 bases). The V end lost 1 base, the J end lost 3 bases, and 7 bases lay between the germline ends. CDR3 length: 14 amino acids. The germline V gene encodes CDR1 ENHRY and CDR2 SYGVKD. The CDR3 coding sequence is TGTGCCATCAGTGAGTTCGACAGCTACAATGAGCAGTTCTTC. It translates to CAISEFDSYNEQFF.

V is TRBV5-3 and J is TRBJ2-5; D possibly corresponds to TRBD2 (5 bases). TRBV5-3 is filed as an ORF, its function uncertain. V lost 0 bases and J 6 bases, leaving 21 bases between the germline ends. The CDR3 length is 17 residues. The CDR3 spells CARSLVGRRSGGKTQYF. As DNA, the CDR3 is TGTGCCAGAAGCTTGGTCGGTCGGAGGAGTGGAGGAAAGACCCAGTACTTC.

This chain uses TRBV7-2 with TRBJ2-1; tentatively, D is TRBD2 (5 bases). CDR3 size: 17 residues. V was cut by 5 bases and J by 4 bases, with 21 bases left in between. Germline V gene sequence: CDR1 SGHTA, CDR2 FQGNSA. CDR3 protein: CASSVVAGGSRYNEQFF. The CDR3 DNA follows: TGTGCCAGCAGCGTTGTAGCCGGTGGGAGCAGGTACAATGAGCAGTTCTTC.

The chain employs TRBV30 and TRBJ2-5, with a tentative D call TRBD1 (6 bases). The CDR3 totals 13 residues. Germline V lookup: CDR1 GTSNPN, CDR2 SVGIG (reference sequence). Deletions cut 1 base from V and 5 bases from J, with 11 bases between. The CDR3 DNA sequence: TGTGCCTGGAGTGGGGGGCGGCGGGAGACCCAGTACTTC. Amino acids: CAWSGGRRETQYF.

The chain links TRBV6-5 to TRBJ2-7; 9 nucleotides match TRBD1. J gave up 4 bases and V 5 bases, and 6 bases lay outside the gene matches. Germline V gene sequence: CDR1 MNHEY, CDR2 SVGAGI. The CDR3 loop spans 14 amino acids. CDR3: CASSRQGQGYEQYF. The CDR3 DNA sequence: TGTGCCAGCAGTCGACAGGGACAGGGTTACGAGCAGTACTTC.

The chain carries TRBV2 and TRBJ2-1, with 12 bases aligning to TRBD2. Trimming at V came to 6 bases and at J to 7 bases, leaving 10 bases not matched to a gene. Looked up from germline, CDR1 is SNHLY and CDR2 is FYNNEI. The CDR3 totals 16 residues. In DNA form, the CDR3 reads TGTGCCAGCAGCCCACAACGACTAGCGGGAGTAAATGAGCAGTTCTTC. Translated, it gives CASSPQRLAGVNEQFF.

V is TRBV18 and J is TRBJ1-5, with a tentative D call TRBD1 (6 bases). This CDR3 is 15 amino acids long. CDR1 KGHSH and CDR2 LQKENI come from the germline V gene. Trimming pared 3 bases from V and 4 bases from J, leaving 13 bases between. The CDR3: CASSPRTESNQPQHF. The CDR3 DNA reads TGTGCCAGCTCACCCCGGACAGAAAGTAATCAGCCCCAGCATTTT. The variable domain in full, completed from reference TRBV18 and TRBJ1-5, reads NAGVMQNPRHLVRRRGQEARLRCSPMKGHSHVYWYRQLPEEGLKFMVYLQKENIIDESGMPKERFSAEFPKEGPSILRIQQVVRGDSAAYFCASSPRTESNQPQHFGDGTRLSIL.

The chain carries TRBV15 and TRBJ1-2; D is unclear. The CDR3 contains 12 residues. From germline, CDR1 is LNHNV and CDR2 YYDKDF (reference sequence). With 4 bases removed from V and 1 base from J, the gap between germline ends came to 4 bases. Here the CDR3 reads CATSNINYGYTF. DNA for the CDR3: TGTGCCACCAGCAACATTAACTATGGCTACACCTTC.